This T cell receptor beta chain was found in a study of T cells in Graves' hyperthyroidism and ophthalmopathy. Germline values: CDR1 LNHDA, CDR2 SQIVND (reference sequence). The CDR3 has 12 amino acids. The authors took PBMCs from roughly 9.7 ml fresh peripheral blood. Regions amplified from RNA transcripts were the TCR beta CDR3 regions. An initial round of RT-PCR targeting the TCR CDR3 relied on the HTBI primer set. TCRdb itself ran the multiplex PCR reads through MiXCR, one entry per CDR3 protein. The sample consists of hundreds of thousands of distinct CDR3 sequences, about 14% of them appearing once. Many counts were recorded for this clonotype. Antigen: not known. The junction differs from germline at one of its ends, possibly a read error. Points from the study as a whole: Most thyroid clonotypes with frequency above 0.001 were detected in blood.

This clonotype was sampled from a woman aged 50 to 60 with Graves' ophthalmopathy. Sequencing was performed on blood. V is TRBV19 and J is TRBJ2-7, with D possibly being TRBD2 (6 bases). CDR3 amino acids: CASSTGGYEQYF. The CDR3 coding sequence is TGCGCCAGCTCGACCGGGGGATACGAGCAGTACTTC.